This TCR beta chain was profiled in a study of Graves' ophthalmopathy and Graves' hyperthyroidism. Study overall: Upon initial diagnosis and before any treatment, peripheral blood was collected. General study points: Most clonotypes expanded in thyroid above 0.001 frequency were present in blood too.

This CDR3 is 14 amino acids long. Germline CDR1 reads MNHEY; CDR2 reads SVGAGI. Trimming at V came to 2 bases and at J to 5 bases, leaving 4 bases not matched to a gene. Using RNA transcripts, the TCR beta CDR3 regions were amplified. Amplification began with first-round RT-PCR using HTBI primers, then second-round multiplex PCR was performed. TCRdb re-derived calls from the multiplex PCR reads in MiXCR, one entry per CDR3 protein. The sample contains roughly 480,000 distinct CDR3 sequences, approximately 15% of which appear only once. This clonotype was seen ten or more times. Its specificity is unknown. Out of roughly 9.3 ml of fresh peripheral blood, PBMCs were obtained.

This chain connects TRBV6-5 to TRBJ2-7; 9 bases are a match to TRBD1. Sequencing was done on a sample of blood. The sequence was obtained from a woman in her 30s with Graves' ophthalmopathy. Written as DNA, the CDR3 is TGTGCCAGCAGTTACATTGGACAGGGGAACGAGCAGTACTTC. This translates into CASSYIGQGNEQYF.